This T cell receptor beta chain is drawn from a study of blood T cell repertoires in COVID-19. Study-wide background: The origin of the acute and convalescent COVID-19 samples was the United States, Italy and Spain. Nucleic acid was either cDNA or gDNA, and it came from T cells, B-cell-depleted T cells, or PBMCs.

As originally analysed: From reference gene primer amplification, estimates of nucleated cell counts were derived. Profiling relied on immunoSEQ multiplex PCR, and the TCRdb table lists in-frame clones only, not all of them. V and J calls and clone size come straight from that table; D and trimming were deduced from the DNA. The table lists 95,000 to 150,000 clones, around nine tenths of them singletons. The receptor was derived from a woman aged 50 to 60 with acute or convalescent COVID-19. The sequenced sample consisted of peripheral blood.

CDR3 in DNA: TGTGCCAGTCGGGACTCCCTTCGGGATACGCAGTATTTT. Residues: CASRDSLRDTQYF. The rearrangement links TRBV13 to TRBJ2-3, with TRBD2 as a possible D gene (6 bases). The CDR3 spans 13 residues. The V end was cut by 9 bases, the J end by 6 bases, with 16 bases between. From germline, CDR1 is PRHDT and CDR2 FYEKMQ (reference sequence). The complete variable domain, with remaining parts taken from reference TRBV13 and TRBJ2-3, reads AAGVIQSPRHLIKEKRETATLKCYPIPRHDTVYWYQQGPGQDPQFLISFYEKMQSDKGSIPDRFSAQQFSDYHSELNMSSLELGDSALYFCASRDSLRDTQYFGPGTRLTVL.